The rows below give T cell receptor beta chains drawn from one sample of a study of spatial heterogeneity in lung cancer. TCRdb reanalysed the 5' RACE reads using MiXCR and keeps one entry per CDR3 protein. The sample lists some 23,000 distinct CDR3 sequences, about 7.2% occurring once. Here the sequenced sample was PBMCs, taken at surgery. Source of these receptors: a male donor with early-stage non-small cell lung cancer. The conserved cysteine and the conserved F or W are not part of the CDR3 here.

j_call: TRBJ1-6
v_call: TRBV7-2
cdr3_aa: ASSLGTGNSPLH

j_call: TRBJ2-7
v_call: TRBV9
cdr3_aa: ASSTGTGASSYEQY

j_call: TRBJ1-1
v_call: TRBV19
cdr3_aa: ASSPRGLGAF

j_call: TRBJ2-3
v_call: TRBV12-3/TRBV12-4
cdr3_aa: ASRAGLEADTQY

j_call: TRBJ2-3
v_call: TRBV20-1
cdr3_aa: SARPWDSHTDTQY

j_call: TRBJ1-3
v_call: TRBV9
cdr3_aa: ASSRGRQCLGNTIY

j_call: TRBJ2-5
v_call: TRBV5-1
cdr3_aa: ASSGNQETQY

j_call: TRBJ1-3
v_call: TRBV7-7
cdr3_aa: ASSPTGGLGDTIY

j_call: TRBJ1-2
v_call: TRBV27
cdr3_aa: ASRGQGSALGYT

j_call: TRBJ1-5
v_call: TRBV6-1
cdr3_aa: ASSERPYINQPQH

j_call: TRBJ2-7
v_call: TRBV11-2
cdr3_aa: ASSPRTNYEQY

j_call: TRBJ1-6
v_call: TRBV14
cdr3_aa: ASSHPSSPLH

j_call: TRBJ1-3
v_call: TRBV6-6
cdr3_aa: ASSYDLGQGYGNTIY

j_call: TRBJ2-1
v_call: TRBV24-1
cdr3_aa: ATRGLDWV

j_call: TRBJ2-5
v_call: TRBV6-5
cdr3_aa: ASSPPGRGETQY

j_call: TRBJ2-2
v_call: TRBV11-2
cdr3_aa: ASSFGTGDTGELF

j_call: TRBJ1-5
v_call: TRBV28
cdr3_aa: ASRTGGSNQPQH

j_call: TRBJ2-5
v_call: TRBV24-1
cdr3_aa: ATSDAGGGETQY

j_call: TRBJ2-5
v_call: TRBV4-2
cdr3_aa: ASSQNDLTETQY

j_call: TRBJ2-7
v_call: TRBV7-9
cdr3_aa: ASSLSTYEQY

j_call: TRBJ2-3
v_call: TRBV29-1
cdr3_aa: SVEAASTQY

j_call: TRBJ2-1
v_call: TRBV19
cdr3_aa: ASSISPYYNEQF

j_call: TRBJ2-1
v_call: TRBV2
cdr3_aa: ASSATGSSYNEQF

j_call: TRBJ2-2
v_call: TRBV2
cdr3_aa: ASSAGAANTGELF

j_call: TRBJ1-5
v_call: TRBV4-2
cdr3_aa: ASSQDFAVNQPQH

j_call: TRBJ2-5
v_call: TRBV5-1
cdr3_aa: ASSSPRGAETQY

j_call: TRBJ1-1
v_call: TRBV5-1
cdr3_aa: ASSLGGKYSEAF

j_call: TRBJ1-2
v_call: TRBV7-6
cdr3_aa: ASSRKVGQGTVNYGYT

j_call: TRBJ2-3
v_call: TRBV14
cdr3_aa: ASSQGLSTDTQY

j_call: TRBJ2-7
v_call: TRBV29-1
cdr3_aa: SVAGADEQY

j_call: TRBJ1-1
v_call: TRBV11-1
cdr3_aa: ASSFDRDTEAF

j_call: TRBJ2-3
v_call: TRBV11-3
cdr3_aa: ASSPRGLYTDTQY

j_call: TRBJ2-5
v_call: TRBV7-2
cdr3_aa: ASSHWRPFSITTGMETQY

j_call: TRBJ1-5
v_call: TRBV27
cdr3_aa: ASSLMGQPRGQPQH

j_call: TRBJ2-3
v_call: TRBV11-2
cdr3_aa: ASSQGTKSTDTQY

j_call: TRBJ2-2
v_call: TRBV20-1
cdr3_aa: SAQRGGLRAGELF

j_call: TRBJ1-2
v_call: TRBV20-1
cdr3_aa: SAIGGDYGYT

j_call: TRBJ1-4
v_call: TRBV20-1
cdr3_aa: SARDSVNEKLF

j_call: TRBJ1-2
v_call: TRBV28
cdr3_aa: ASSQGQELYYGYT

j_call: TRBJ1-5
v_call: TRBV19
cdr3_aa: ASSTKVNQPQH

j_call: TRBJ2-1
v_call: TRBV2
cdr3_aa: ASNVRGDNEQF

j_call: TRBJ1-2
v_call: TRBV5-4
cdr3_aa: ASSLDGEDYT

j_call: TRBJ2-3
v_call: TRBV28
cdr3_aa: ASSFRNSAGTGPY

j_call: TRBJ2-1
v_call: TRBV12-3/TRBV12-4
cdr3_aa: ASSLWVPEQF

j_call: TRBJ1-1
v_call: TRBV5-1
cdr3_aa: ASSFSGRMGTEAF

j_call: TRBJ2-7
v_call: TRBV28
cdr3_aa: ASSSGAGSVTYEQY

j_call: TRBJ2-3
v_call: TRBV5-1
cdr3_aa: ASKDRSGTDTQY

j_call: TRBJ1-1
v_call: TRBV4-2
cdr3_aa: ASSQGSQGAEAF

j_call: TRBJ1-1
v_call: TRBV7-9
cdr3_aa: ASSFSGSVNTEAF

j_call: TRBJ1-4
v_call: TRBV18
cdr3_aa: ASSPGGVIGEKLF

j_call: TRBJ2-3
v_call: TRBV10-3
cdr3_aa: AIRGTSGGGPTDTQY